These 24 T cell receptor beta chains were all obtained from the same sample, sequenced in a study of radiotherapy plus CTLA-4 blockade in lung cancer. Sequencing used immunoSEQ multiplex PCR; TCRdb keeps in-frame clones, though not all of them. The data show approximately 70,000 clones, around 76% seen once. This sample comprised peripheral blood, obtained from a patient treated with radiotherapy plus ipilimumab. The receptors derive from a human donor with non-small cell lung cancer whose response to radiotherapy plus ipilimumab could not be evaluated. Some clones in this sample may be carry-over from other donors' samples.

V is TRBV28 and J is TRBJ2-2; 7 bases are a match to TRBD1. Germline V gene data show CDR1 as MDHEN and CDR2 as SYDVKM. The CDR3 is 15 amino acids. The junction had 6 bases not matched to a gene; V was cut back by 6 bases and J by 2 bases. The CDR3 reads CASSLTGTNTGELFF. CDR3 in DNA: TGTGCCAGCAGCCTGACAGGGACAAACACCGGGGAGCTGTTTTTT.

This rearrangement joins TRBV5-1 to TRBJ2-3; 8 bases are a match to TRBD1. V lost 4 bases to trimming and J lost 4 bases; unmatched junction nucleotides: 11. Germline-derived CDR1 and CDR2 are SGHRS and YFSETQ. The CDR3 has 16 residues. The CDR3 spells CASSLYPGTGSDTQYF. The CDR3 bases are TGCGCCAGCAGCCTGTACCCCGGGACAGGTTCAGATACGCAGTATTTT.

CDR3 protein: CASSLGQGGDYGYTF. The CDR3 bases are TGTGCCAGCAGCCTCGGACAGGGAGGGGACTATGGCTACACCTTC. The rearrangement links TRBV7-3 to TRBJ1-2; TRBD1 matches at 8 bases. This CDR3 region has 15 residues. The junction had 8 bases not matched to a gene; V was cut back by 5 bases and J by 3 bases. The V gene's germline CDR1 is SGHTA and CDR2 FQGTGA.

The chain employs TRBV6-1 and TRBJ1-2, with D possibly matching TRBD1 (5 bases). This CDR3 region has 13 residues. The germline gives CDR1 MNHNS, CDR2 SASEGT. Between the trimmed V and J ends, which lost 4 bases and 8 bases, there was a span of 14 bases. Here the CDR3 reads CASSGSRVGGYTF. The CDR3 region has the DNA TGTGCCAGCAGTGGTAGCAGGGTCGGAGGCTACACCTTC.

The chain recombines TRBV7-2 with TRBJ2-7, with TRBD2 as a possible D gene (5 bases). V lost 6 bases, J lost 9 bases, and 12 bases lay in between. Germline lookup yields CDR1 SGHTA and CDR2 FQGNSA. The CDR3 totals 11 residues. CDR3 sequence reads: CASRTIGGQYF. The CDR3 region has the DNA TGTGCCAGCAGGACGATCGGAGGGCAGTACTTC. Combining the CDR3 with reference TRBV7-2 and TRBJ2-7 gives the whole variable domain GAGVSQSPSNKVTEKGKDVELRCDPISGHTALYWYRQSLGQGLEFLIYFQGNSAPDKSGLPSDRFSAERTGGSVSTLTIQRTQQEDSAVYLCASRTIGGQYFGPGTRLTVT.

The V and J genes are TRBV7-9 and TRBJ2-7; 9 bases are a match to TRBD2. The CDR3 consists of 16 residues. CDR1 is SEHNR and CDR2 is FQNEAQ in the germline V gene (reference sequence). With V trimmed by 5 bases and J by 3 bases, 11 bases remained unmatched. The chain's CDR3 is CASSLGVAGVFYEQYF. DNA for the CDR3: TGTGCCAGCAGCCTAGGGGTAGCGGGGGTTTTCTACGAGCAGTACTTC. Complete variable domain (other parts from reference TRBV7-9 and TRBJ2-7): DTGVSQNPRHKITKRGQNVTFRCDPISEHNRLYWYRQTLGQGPEFLTYFQNEAQLEKSRLLSDRFSAERPKGSFSTLEIQRTEQGDSAMYLCASSLGVAGVFYEQYFGPGTRLTVT.

The rearrangement links TRBV7-2 to TRBJ2-5, with 9 bases that match TRBD2. The germline gives CDR1 SGHTA, CDR2 FQGNSA. V trimming: 3 bases; J trimming: 9 bases; junction bases outside the gene matches: 8. This CDR3 has 14 residues. This CDR3 reads CASSLAGGPRAQYF. As DNA, the CDR3 is TGTGCCAGCAGCTTGGCGGGGGGGCCGAGGGCCCAGTACTTC.

In nucleotides, the CDR3 is TGTGCCAGCAGCACCGGGACAGGCTATAATGAAAAACTGTTTTTT. Protein product: CASSTGTGYNEKLFF. V gene TRBV7-2 combines with J gene TRBJ1-4; TRBD1 matches at 8 bases. Germline values: CDR1 SGHTA, CDR2 FQGNSA. J was trimmed by 4 bases and V by 5 bases; bases with no gene match: 6. The CDR3 runs 15 residues.

V is TRBV7-8 and J is TRBJ1-2, with 7 bases lining up with TRBD1. V lost 1 base and J lost 4; bases outside the gene matches: 3. CDR1 is SGHVS, CDR2 FQNEAQ, per germline. The CDR3 totals 14 residues. CDR3 loop: CASSLGTGVYGYTF. CDR3 DNA: TGTGCCAGCAGCTTAGGAACAGGGGTCTATGGCTACACCTTC.

This rearrangement joins TRBV4-3 to TRBJ1-2; a weak D match, TRBD1 (5 bases). The germline V and J ends were trimmed by 1 base and 4 bases, with 13 bases remaining between them. Germline CDR1 reads LGHNA; CDR2 reads YSLEER. This CDR3 region has 15 residues. The CDR3 coding sequence is TGCGCCAGCAGCCAAGGGAGATACAGGCCCTATGGCTACACCTTC. Its translation is CASSQGRYRPYGYTF.

The genes are TRBV4-2 and TRBJ1-6; no clear D. The CDR3 runs 15 residues. Germline CDR1 reads LGHNA; CDR2 reads YNFKEQ. The V end was cut by 0 bases, the J end by 6 bases, with 9 bases between. CDR3 in DNA: TGTGCCAGCAGCCAAGATCCGCAGGCTAATTCACCCCTCCACTTT. It translates to CASSQDPQANSPLHF.

This clone was seen a handful of times. V gene TRBV28 combines with J gene TRBJ1-2; D uncertain. CDR1 MDHEN and CDR2 SYDVKM come from the germline V gene. Trimming stripped 3 bases from V and 1 base from J, with 18 bases between. The CDR3 totals 17 residues. The CDR3 region is CASSFLFSGRGNYGYTF. As DNA, the CDR3 is TGTGCCAGCAGTTTCCTTTTTAGCGGGCGAGGTAACTATGGCTACACCTTC.

The chain employs TRBV30 and TRBJ2-4; TRBD2 matches at 14 bases. CDR1 is GTSNPN and CDR2 is SVGIG in the germline V gene (reference sequence). Trimming at V came to 3 bases and at J to 3 bases, leaving 1 base not matched to a gene. The CDR3 extends over 15 amino acids. The CDR3, as DNA: TGTGCCTGGAGCGGGACTAGCGGGGGCAAAAACATTCAGTACTTC. Translation gives CAWSGTSGGKNIQYF.

V usage is TRBV28 and J usage is TRBJ2-7, with D maybe TRBD1 (6 bases). V shed 5 bases and J shed 0 bases, with 20 bases lying between them. The length of the CDR3 is 17 residues. Germline V lookup: CDR1 MDHEN, CDR2 SYDVKM. The CDR3 nucleotides read TGTGCCAGCAGTCCCTACCCTGGACAGCTTAGCTCCTACGAGCAGTACTTC. Its protein is CASSPYPGQLSSYEQYF.

The rearrangement joins TRBV2 to TRBJ2-1; 7 positions agree with TRBD2. CDR3 length: 15 amino acids. The germline CDR1 and CDR2 sequences are SNHLY and FYNNEI. V was pared by 6 bases and J by 0 bases, with 5 bases of the junction left unmatched. CDR3 amino acids: CASSVSGGSYNEQFF. Written as DNA, the CDR3 is TGTGCCAGCAGCGTTTCGGGGGGCTCCTACAATGAGCAGTTCTTC. The variable domain in full, with the rest retrieved from reference TRBV2 and TRBJ2-1, is EPEVTQTPSHQVTQMGQEVILRCVPISNHLYFYWYRQILGQKVEFLVSFYNNEISEKSEIFDDQFSVERPDGSNFTLKIRSTKLEDSAMYFCASSVSGGSYNEQFFGPGTRLTVL.

This sequence joins TRBV6-1 and TRBJ1-6; 8 nucleotides align to TRBD1. V was clipped by 6 bases and J by 11 bases; unmatched bases: 9. From germline, CDR1 is MNHNS and CDR2 SASEGT. The length of the CDR3 is 14 residues. The DNA of the CDR3 is TGTGCCAGCAGGGCAGGACAGGGTAGCCCACCCCTCCACTTT. Protein sequence: CASRAGQGSPPLHF.

The chain recombines TRBV5-4 with TRBJ1-2; 7 bases are shared with TRBD1. Germline CDR1 SGHNT, CDR2 YYREEE (reference sequence). The CDR3 contains 13 residues. Germline trimming cut 3 bases from V and 4 bases from J; bases unmatched to any gene: 3. CDR3 DNA: TGTGCCAGCAGCTACAGGGGAGGCTATGGCTACACCTTC. Translation: CASSYRGGYGYTF. The full variable domain, in which reference TRBV5-4 and TRBJ1-2 provide the parts outside the CDR3, is ETGVTQSPTHLIKTRGQQVTLRCSSQSGHNTVSWYQQALGQGPQFIFQYYREEENGRGNFPPRFSGLQFPNYSSELNVNALELDDSALYLCASSYRGGYGYTFGSGTRLTVV.

The gene calls are TRBV5-5 and TRBJ2-7; D not certain. The V gene lost 0 bases and the J gene lost 3 bases, with 10 bases spanning the gap. Germline CDR1 reads SGHKS; CDR2 reads YYEKEE (reference sequence). This CDR3 spans 14 amino acids. The CDR3 coding sequence is TGTGCCAGCAGCTTGGGGCAGCCTAGCTACGAGCAGTACTTC. Translating it yields CASSLGQPSYEQYF.

V and J are TRBV7-9 and TRBJ2-7; D is unclear. V gave up 5 bases and J gave up 0 bases, with 11 bases separating them. Per germline, CDR1 SEHNR and CDR2 FQNEAQ (reference sequence). This CDR3 has 14 residues. The CDR3 region is CASSVGVSSYEQYF. DNA for the CDR3: TGTGCCAGCAGCGTTGGAGTTAGCTCCTACGAGCAGTACTTC.

In this sample, this clone turned up once. This chain uses TRBV6-1 with TRBJ1-2; 9 bases are shared with TRBD1. Germline V gene sequence: CDR1 MNHNS, CDR2 SASEGT. V was clipped by 1 base and J by 8 bases; unmatched bases: 5. The length of the CDR3 is 14 residues. In DNA, the CDR3 is TGTGCCAGCAGTGAAGGGGGACAGGGTTACGGCTACACCTTC. Translation: CASSEGGQGYGYTF.

CDR3 sequence: CASSLDYSSYNEQFF. The CDR3 coding sequence is TGTGCCAGCAGTTTGGACTACAGCTCCTACAATGAGCAGTTCTTC. V is TRBV27 and J is TRBJ2-1; D might be TRBD2 (6 bases). From germline, CDR1 is MNHEY and CDR2 SMNVEV (reference sequence). The CDR3 has 15 amino acids. V was shortened by 3 bases and J by 0 bases, with 9 bases between the two germline ends.

This clone has only a few counts. The rearrangement uses TRBV10-3 and TRBJ1-5; 8 positions match TRBD1. The ends lost 6 bases at V and 1 base at J; junction bases unmatched: 2. The CDR3 extends over 14 amino acids. The germline CDR1 and CDR2 sequences are ENHRY and SYGVKD. CDR3 region: CAIRQGASNQPQHF. In DNA form, the CDR3 reads TGTGCCATCAGGCAGGGGGCGAGCAATCAGCCCCAGCATTTT.

This clone has just one count. The chain uses TRBV29-1 and TRBJ2-3, with TRBD2 identical over 12 bases. The CDR3 spans 16 residues. J was trimmed by 6 bases and V by 1 base; bases with no gene match: 8. Germline V CDR1 and CDR2: SQVTM, ANQGSEA. CDR3 amino acids: CSVEVARTSGADTQYF. The CDR3 nucleotides read TGCAGCGTTGAAGTGGCCCGGACTAGCGGGGCGGATACGCAGTATTTT.

The rearrangement uses TRBV7-6 and TRBJ1-2; possibly TRBD1 for D (6 bases). The length of the CDR3 is 14 residues. Germline V gene lookup returns CDR1 SGHVS and CDR2 FNYEAQ. V gave up 5 bases and J gave up 4 bases, with 14 bases separating them. The CDR3 sequence is CASSPGTQRYGYTF. CDR3 DNA: TGTGCCAGCAGCCCCGGGACACAGCGCTATGGCTACACCTTC. Looking up the rest from reference TRBV7-6 and TRBJ1-2 gives the full variable domain: GAGVSQSPRYKVTKRGQDVALRCDPISGHVSLYWYRQALGQGPEFLTYFNYEAQQDKSGLPNDRFSAERPEGSISTLTIQRTEQRDSAMYRCASSPGTQRYGYTFGSGTRLTVV.